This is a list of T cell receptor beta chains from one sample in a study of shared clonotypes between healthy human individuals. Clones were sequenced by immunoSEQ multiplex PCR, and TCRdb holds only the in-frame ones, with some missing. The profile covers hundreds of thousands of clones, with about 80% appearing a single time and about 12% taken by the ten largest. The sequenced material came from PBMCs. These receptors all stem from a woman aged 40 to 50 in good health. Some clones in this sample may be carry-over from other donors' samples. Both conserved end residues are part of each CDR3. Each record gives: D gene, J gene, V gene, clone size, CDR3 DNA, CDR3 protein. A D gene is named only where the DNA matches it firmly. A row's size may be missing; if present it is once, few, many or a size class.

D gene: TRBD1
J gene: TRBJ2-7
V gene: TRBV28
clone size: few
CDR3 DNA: TGTGCCAGCAAGGGGACAGCCCGATACGAGCAGTACTTC
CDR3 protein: CASKGTARYEQYF

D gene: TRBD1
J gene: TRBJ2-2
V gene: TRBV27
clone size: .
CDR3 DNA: TGTGCCAGCGGTTCCAGGGACAGGAACACCGGGGAGCTGTTTTTT
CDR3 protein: CASGSRDRNTGELFF

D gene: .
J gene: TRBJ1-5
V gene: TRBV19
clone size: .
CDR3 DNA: TGTGCCAGTAGTACCTTGGGCGGTCAGCCCCAGCATTTT
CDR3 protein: CASSTLGGQPQHF

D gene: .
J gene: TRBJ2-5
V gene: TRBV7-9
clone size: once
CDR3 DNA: TGTGCCAGCAGCTTATCAGGCGAGACCCAGTACTTC
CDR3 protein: CASSLSGETQYF

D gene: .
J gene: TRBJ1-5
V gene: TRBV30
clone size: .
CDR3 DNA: TGTGCCTGGACGACAGGAGCAGGGAGCAATCAGCCCCAGCATTTT
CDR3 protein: CAWTTGAGSNQPQHF

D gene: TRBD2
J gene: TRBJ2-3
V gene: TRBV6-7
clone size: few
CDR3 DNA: TGTGCCAGCAGTTACCTAAGGACTAGCAAGGCAGATACGCAGTATTTT
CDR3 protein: CASSYLRTSKADTQYF

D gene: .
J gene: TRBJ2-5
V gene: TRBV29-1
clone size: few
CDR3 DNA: TGCAGCGTTGCGGGGTCAAGCTGGGAGACCCAGTACTTC
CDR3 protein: CSVAGSSWETQYF

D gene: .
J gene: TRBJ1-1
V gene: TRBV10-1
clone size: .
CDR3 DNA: TGCGCCAGCAGTGGTGACAGAGGAGACACTGAAGCTTTCTTT
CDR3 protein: CASSGDRGDTEAFF

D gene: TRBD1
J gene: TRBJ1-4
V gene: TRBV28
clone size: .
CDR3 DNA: TGTGCCAGCAGTTTCGGACAGGTGTGGGAAAAACTGTTTTTT
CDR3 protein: CASSFGQVWEKLFF

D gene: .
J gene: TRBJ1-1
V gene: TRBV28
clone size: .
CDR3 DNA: TGTGCCAGCAGTTTTGGGAGGGGGGGTACTGAAGCTTTCTTT
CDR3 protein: CASSFGRGGTEAFF

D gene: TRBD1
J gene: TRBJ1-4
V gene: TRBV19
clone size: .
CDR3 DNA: TGTGCCAGTACCGTGACAGGGACCAATGAAAAACTGTTTTTT
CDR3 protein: CASTVTGTNEKLFF

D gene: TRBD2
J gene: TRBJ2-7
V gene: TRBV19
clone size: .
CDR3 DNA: TGTGCCAGTAGTACCTACCTTAGCGGGAGGGTATACGAGCAGTACTTC
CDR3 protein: CASSTYLSGRVYEQYF

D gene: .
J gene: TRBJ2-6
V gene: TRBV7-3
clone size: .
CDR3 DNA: TGTGCCAGCAGCTTAACTGCGACAGCTGGGGCCAACGTCCTGACTTTC
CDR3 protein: CASSLTATAGANVLTF

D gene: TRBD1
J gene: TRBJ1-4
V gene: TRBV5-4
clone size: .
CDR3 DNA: TGTGCCAGCAGCAGGGGACAGCGTAATGAAAAACTGTTTTTT
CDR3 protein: CASSRGQRNEKLFF

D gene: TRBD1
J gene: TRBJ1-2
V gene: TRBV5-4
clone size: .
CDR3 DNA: TGTGCCAGCAGCTTCCCGGGACAGGGGGCAAGGGGCTACACCTTC
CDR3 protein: CASSFPGQGARGYTF

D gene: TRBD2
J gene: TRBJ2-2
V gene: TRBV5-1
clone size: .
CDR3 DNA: TGCGCCAGCAGCTTGGCCGGTGGGGGTAGCGGGAGCGCGAACACCGGGGAGCTGTTTTTT
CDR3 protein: CASSLAGGGSGSANTGELFF

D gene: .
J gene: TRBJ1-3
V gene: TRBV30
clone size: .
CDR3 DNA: TGTGCCTGGAGCCCCGGGCGGTCGAGCTCTGGAAACACCATATATTTT
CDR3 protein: CAWSPGRSSSGNTIYF

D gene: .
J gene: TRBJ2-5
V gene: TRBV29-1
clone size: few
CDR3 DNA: TGCAGCGTTGATCCGTCGAGGGGCCAAGAGACCCAGTACTTC
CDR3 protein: CSVDPSRGQETQYF

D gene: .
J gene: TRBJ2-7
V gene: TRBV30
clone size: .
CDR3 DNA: TGTGCCAGCTTGGTACGAGGGACATCTTCCTACGAGCAGTACTTC
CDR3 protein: CASLVRGTSSYEQYF

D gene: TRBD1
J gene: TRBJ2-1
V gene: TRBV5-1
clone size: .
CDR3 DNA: TGCGCCAGCAGCTTACCGACAGGGACCGGGAATGAGCAGTTCTTC
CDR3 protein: CASSLPTGTGNEQFF

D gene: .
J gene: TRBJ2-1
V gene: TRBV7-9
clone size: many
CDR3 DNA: TGTGCCAGCAGCCCAAACCCGACCAATGAGCAGTTCTTC
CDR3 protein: CASSPNPTNEQFF

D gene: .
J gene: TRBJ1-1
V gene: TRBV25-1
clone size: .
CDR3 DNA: TGTGCCAGCAGTGAATCCCACAGGTCCACTGAAGCTTTCTTT
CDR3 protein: CASSESHRSTEAFF

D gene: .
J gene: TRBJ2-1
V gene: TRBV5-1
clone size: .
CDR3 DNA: TGCGCCAGCAGCTTCGGGGGCGCAGCGGACAATGAGCAGTTCTTC
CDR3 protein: CASSFGGAADNEQFF

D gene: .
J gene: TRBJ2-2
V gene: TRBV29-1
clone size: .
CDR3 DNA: TGCAGCGTTTTACAGGGTGGGAGGTCCGGGGAGCTGTTTTTT
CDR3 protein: CSVLQGGRSGELFF

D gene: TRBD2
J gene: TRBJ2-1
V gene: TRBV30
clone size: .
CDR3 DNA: TGTGCCTGGAGTGTGTATTGGCGGGAGGGGGGCAATGAGCAGTTCTTC
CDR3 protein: CAWSVYWREGGNEQFF

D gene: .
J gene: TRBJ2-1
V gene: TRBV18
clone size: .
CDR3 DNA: TGTGCCAGCTCACCACCAGCAGGGGTCTTATACAATGAGCAGTTCTTC
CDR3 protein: CASSPPAGVLYNEQFF

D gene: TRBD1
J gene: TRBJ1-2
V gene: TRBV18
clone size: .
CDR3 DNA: TGTGCCAGCTCCGGCGGGACAGCTAACTATGGCTACACCTTC
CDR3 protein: CASSGGTANYGYTF

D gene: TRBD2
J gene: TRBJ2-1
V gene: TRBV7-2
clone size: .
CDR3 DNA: TGTGCCAGCAGCTCCCTAGCGGGAGGGTACAATGAGCAGTTCTTC
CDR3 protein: CASSSLAGGYNEQFF

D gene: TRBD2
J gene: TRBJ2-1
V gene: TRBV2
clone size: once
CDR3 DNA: TGTGCCAGCAGTGAAAATCTAGCGGTGAGGGATGAGCAGTTCTTC
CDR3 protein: CASSENLAVRDEQFF

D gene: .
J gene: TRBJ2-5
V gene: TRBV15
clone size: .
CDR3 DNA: TGTGCCACCAGCAGCTGGCAGGGACGTAAACAAGAGGCCCAGTACTTC
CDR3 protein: CATSSWQGRKQEAQYF

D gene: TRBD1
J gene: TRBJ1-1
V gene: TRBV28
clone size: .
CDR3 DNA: TGTGCCAGCATTCTACAGGGGCGGGCGACTGAAGCTTTCTTT
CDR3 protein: CASILQGRATEAFF

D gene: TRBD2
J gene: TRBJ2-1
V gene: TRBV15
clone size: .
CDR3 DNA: TGTGCCACCAGCAGAGGGAGACTAGCCGACAATGAGCAGTTCTTC
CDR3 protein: CATSRGRLADNEQFF

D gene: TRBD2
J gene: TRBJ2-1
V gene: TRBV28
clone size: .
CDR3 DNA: TGTGCCAGCAGTAGACCCGGGACTAGCGGACCCTACAATGAGCAGTTCTTC
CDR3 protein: CASSRPGTSGPYNEQFF

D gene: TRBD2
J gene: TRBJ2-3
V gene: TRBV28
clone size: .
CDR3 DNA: TGTGCCAGCGGCCCCCTAGCGGGGCCAGATACGCAGTATTTT
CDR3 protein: CASGPLAGPDTQYF

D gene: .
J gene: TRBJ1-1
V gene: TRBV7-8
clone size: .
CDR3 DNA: TGTGCCAGCAGCTTAGCAGCGCCGGGGCGAACTGAAGCTTTCTTT
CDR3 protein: CASSLAAPGRTEAFF

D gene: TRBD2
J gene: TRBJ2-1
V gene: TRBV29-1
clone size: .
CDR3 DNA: TGCAGCGTACGTGCCCCGGGACTAGCGGGAAAAGGGGCCTACAATGAGCAGTTCTTC
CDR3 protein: CSVRAPGLAGKGAYNEQFF

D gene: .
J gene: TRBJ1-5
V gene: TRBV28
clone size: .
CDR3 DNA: TGTGCCAGCAGTTTGGTCAGGGCCACGCAATATAGCAATCAGCCCCAGCATTTT
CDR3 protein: CASSLVRATQYSNQPQHF

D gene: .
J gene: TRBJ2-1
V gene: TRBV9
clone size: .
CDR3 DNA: TGTGCCAGCAGCGTATCCAATGAGCAGTTCTTC
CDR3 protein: CASSVSNEQFF

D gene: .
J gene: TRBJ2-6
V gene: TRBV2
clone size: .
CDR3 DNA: TGTGCCAGCAGTGAAACACGAGCTGGGGCCAACGTCCTGACTTTC
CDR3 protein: CASSETRAGANVLTF

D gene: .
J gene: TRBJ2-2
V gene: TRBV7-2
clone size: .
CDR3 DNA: TGTGCCAGCAGCCTGCGGGACAAATTTTTCACCGGGGAGCTGTTTTTT
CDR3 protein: CASSLRDKFFTGELFF

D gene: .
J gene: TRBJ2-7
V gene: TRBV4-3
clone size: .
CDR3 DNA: TGCGCCAGCAGCCAAGAAGTATTCGGCGAGCAGTACTTC
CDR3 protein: CASSQEVFGEQYF

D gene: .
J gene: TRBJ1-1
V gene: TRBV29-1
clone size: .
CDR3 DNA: TGCAGCGTTGAACATGGGCTCAACACTGAGGCTTTCTTT
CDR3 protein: CSVEHGLNTEAFF

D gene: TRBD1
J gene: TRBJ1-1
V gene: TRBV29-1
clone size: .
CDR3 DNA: TGCAGCGGCGGGACTACAGGGGGTACTGAAGCTTTCTTT
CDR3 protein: CSGGTTGGTEAFF

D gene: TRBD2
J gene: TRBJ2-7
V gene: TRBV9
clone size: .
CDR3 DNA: TGTGCCAGCAGCGTAGGGGTGCGGGAGGGTTACGAGCAGTACTTC
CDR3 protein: CASSVGVREGYEQYF

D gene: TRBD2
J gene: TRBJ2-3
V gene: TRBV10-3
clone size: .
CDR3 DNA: TGTGCCATCAGTGAGTCCCCCCTCGTTAGCGGGAGGACAGATACGCAGTATTTT
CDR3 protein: CAISESPLVSGRTDTQYF

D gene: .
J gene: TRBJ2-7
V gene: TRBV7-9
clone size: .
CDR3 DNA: TGTGCCAGCAGCCCCAAGCGCTCCTACGAGCAGTACTTC
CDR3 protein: CASSPKRSYEQYF

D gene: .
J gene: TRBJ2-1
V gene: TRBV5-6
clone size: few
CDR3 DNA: TGTGCCAGCAGCTGGATGAGCTCCTACAATGAGCAGTTCTTC
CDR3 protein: CASSWMSSYNEQFF

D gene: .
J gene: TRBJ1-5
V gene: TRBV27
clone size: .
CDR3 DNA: TGTGCCAGCAGTTTTGTCGGGGTAAGCAATCAGCCCCAGCATTTT
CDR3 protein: CASSFVGVSNQPQHF

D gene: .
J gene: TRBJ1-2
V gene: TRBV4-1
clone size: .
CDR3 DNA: TGCGCCAGCAGCCAAGATCCGTACGGTAACTATGGCTACACCTTC
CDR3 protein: CASSQDPYGNYGYTF

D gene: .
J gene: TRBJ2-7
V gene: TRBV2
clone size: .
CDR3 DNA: TGTGCCAGCAGTGACCGTCGTTCCTCCTCCGAGCAGTACTTC
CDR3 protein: CASSDRRSSSEQYF

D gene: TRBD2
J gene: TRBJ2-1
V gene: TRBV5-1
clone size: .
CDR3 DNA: TGCGCCAGCACCCCGACGGGCGGGGGGCAGCTTGAGCAGTTCTTC
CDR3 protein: CASTPTGGGQLEQFF

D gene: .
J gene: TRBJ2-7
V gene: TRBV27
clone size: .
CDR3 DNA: TGTGCCAGCAGTTTAAGGGGATGGACAGTCTCCTACGAGCAGTACTTC
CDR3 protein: CASSLRGWTVSYEQYF